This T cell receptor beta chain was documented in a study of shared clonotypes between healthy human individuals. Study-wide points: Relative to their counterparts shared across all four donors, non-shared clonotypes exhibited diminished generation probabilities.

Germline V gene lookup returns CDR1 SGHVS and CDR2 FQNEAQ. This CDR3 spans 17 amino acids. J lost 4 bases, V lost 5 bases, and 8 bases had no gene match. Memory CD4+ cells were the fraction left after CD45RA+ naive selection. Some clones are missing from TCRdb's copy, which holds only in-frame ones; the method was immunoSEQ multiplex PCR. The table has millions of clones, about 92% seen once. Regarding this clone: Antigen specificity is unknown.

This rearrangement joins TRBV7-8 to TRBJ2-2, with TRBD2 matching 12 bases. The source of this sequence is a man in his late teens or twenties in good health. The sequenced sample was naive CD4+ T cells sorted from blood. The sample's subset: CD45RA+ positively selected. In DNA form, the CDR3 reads TGTGCCAGCAGCCTAAGGGCACTAGCGGGAGGCACCGGGGAGCTGTTTTTT. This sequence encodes CASSLRALAGGTGELFF. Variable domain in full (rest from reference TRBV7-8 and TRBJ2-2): GAGVSQSPRYKVAKRGQDVALRCDPISGHVSLFWYQQALGQGPEFLTYFQNEAQLDKSGLPSDRFFAERPEGSVSTLKIQRTQQEDSAVYLCASSLRALAGGTGELFFGEGSRLTVL.